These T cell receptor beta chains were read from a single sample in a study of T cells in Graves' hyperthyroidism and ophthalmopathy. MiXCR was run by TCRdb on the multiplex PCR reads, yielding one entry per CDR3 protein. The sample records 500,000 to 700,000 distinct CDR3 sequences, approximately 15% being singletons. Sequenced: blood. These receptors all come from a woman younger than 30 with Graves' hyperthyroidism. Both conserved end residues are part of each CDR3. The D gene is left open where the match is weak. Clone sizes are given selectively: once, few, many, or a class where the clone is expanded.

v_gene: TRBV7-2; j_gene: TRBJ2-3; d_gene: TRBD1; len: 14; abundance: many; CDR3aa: CASSLQGASDTQYF; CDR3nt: TGTGCCAGCAGCTTACAGGGGGCCTCAGATACGCAGTATTTT
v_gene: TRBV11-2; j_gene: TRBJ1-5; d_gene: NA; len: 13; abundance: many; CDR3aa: CASSLDGEQPQHF; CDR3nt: TGTGCCAGCAGCTTAGATGGTGAGCAGCCCCAGCATTTT
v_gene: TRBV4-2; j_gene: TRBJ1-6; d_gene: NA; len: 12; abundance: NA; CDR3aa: CASSQERQTLHF; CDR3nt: TGTGCCAGCAGCCAAGAGAGGCAAACACTCCACTTT
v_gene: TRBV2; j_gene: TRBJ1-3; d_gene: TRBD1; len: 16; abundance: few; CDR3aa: CASSEYMGQGGNTIYF; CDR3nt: TGTGCCAGCAGTGAATATATGGGACAGGGTGGAAACACCATATATTTT
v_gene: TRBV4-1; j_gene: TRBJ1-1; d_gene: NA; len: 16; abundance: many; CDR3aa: CASSQEGETDMAEAFF; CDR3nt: TGCGCCAGCAGCCAAGAAGGGGAGACAGACATGGCTGAAGCTTTCTTT
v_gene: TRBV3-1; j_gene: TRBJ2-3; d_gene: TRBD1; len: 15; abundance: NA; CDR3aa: CASSLTGEITDTQYF; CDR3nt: TGTGCCAGCAGCCTTACAGGGGAAATCACAGATACGCAGTATTTT
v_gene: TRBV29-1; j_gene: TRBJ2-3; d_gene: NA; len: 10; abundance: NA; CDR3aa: CSGLGDTQYF; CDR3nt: TGCAGCGGCCTAGGGGATACGCAGTATTTT
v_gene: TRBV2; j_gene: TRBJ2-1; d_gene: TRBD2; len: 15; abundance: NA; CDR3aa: CASTVVLAGGNEQFF; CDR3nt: TGTGCCAGCACGGTTGTGCTAGCGGGAGGGAATGAGCAGTTCTTC
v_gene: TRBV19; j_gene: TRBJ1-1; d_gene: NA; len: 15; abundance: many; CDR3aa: CASTPGGGARTEAFF; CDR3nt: TGTGCCAGTACCCCTGGGGGGGGCGCAAGGACTGAAGCTTTCTTT
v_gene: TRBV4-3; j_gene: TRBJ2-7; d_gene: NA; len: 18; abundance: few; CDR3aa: CASSQVVSGGRGPAEQYF; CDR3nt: TGCGCCAGCAGCCAAGTCGTTTCTGGGGGCAGGGGTCCTGCCGAGCAGTACTTC
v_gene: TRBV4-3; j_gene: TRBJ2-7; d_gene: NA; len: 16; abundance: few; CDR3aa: CASSQSWTRGLEEQYF; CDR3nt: TGCGCCAGCAGCCAATCGTGGACGCGGGGACTGGAAGAGCAGTACTTC
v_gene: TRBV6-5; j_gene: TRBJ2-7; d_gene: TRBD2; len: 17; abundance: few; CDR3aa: CASSYSSLAGGRYEQYF; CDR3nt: TGTGCCAGCAGTTACTCGAGCCTAGCGGGGGGCAGGTACGAGCAGTACTTC
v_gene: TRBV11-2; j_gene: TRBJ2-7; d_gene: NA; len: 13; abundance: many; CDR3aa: CASSLEAGDEQYF; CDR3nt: TGTGCCAGCAGCTTAGAAGCAGGGGACGAGCAGTACTTC
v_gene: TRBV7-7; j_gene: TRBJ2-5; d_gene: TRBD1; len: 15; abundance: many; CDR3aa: CASSPGTGIQETQYF; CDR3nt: TGTGCCAGCAGCCCTGGGACAGGTATACAAGAGACCCAGTACTTC
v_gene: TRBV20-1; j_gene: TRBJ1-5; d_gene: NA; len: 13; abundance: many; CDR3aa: CSASESVSRPQHF; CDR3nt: TGCAGTGCTAGCGAATCAGTTAGTCGGCCCCAGCATTTT
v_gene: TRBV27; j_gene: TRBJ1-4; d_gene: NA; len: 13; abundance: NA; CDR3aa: CASPKWANEKLFF; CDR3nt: TGTGCCAGCCCTAAATGGGCTAATGAAAAACTGTTTTTT
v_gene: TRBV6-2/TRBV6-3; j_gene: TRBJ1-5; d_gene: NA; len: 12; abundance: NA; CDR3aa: CASSYFNQPQHF; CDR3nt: TGTGCCAGCAGTTACTTCAATCAGCCCCAGCATTTT
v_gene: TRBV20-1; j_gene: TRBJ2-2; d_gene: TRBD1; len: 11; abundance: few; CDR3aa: CSADRGGELFF; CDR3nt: TGCAGTGCCGACAGGGGAGGGGAGCTGTTTTTT
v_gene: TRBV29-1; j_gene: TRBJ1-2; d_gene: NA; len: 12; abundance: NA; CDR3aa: CSVEVRGSGYTF; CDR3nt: TGCAGCGTTGAAGTTCGGGGTTCTGGCTACACCTTC
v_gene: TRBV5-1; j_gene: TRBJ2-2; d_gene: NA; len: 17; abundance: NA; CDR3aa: CASNPGIRRANTGELFF; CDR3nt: TGCGCCAGCAACCCAGGTATCAGGAGGGCCAACACCGGGGAGCTGTTTTTT
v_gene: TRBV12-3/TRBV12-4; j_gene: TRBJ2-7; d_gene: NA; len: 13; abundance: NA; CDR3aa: CASSSLAQGEQYF; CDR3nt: TGTGCCAGCAGTTCGCTAGCGCAGGGCGAGCAGTACTTC
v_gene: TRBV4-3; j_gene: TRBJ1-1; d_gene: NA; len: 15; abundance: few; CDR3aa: CASSQVGPGKTEAFF; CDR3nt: TGCGCCAGCAGCCAAGTCGGGCCGGGGAAAACTGAAGCTTTCTTT
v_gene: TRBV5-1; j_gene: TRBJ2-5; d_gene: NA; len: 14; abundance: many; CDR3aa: CASSLTRPQETQYF; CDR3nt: TGCGCCAGCAGTCTGACTAGGCCTCAAGAGACCCAGTACTTC
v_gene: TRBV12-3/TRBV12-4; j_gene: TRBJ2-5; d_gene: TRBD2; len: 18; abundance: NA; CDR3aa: CASSSAPRAGGLQETQYF; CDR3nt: TGTGCCAGCAGCTCCGCCCCCCGAGCGGGGGGTCTACAAGAGACCCAGTACTTC
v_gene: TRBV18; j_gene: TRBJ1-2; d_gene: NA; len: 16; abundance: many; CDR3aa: CASSPQGTAVSYGYTF; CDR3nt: TGTGCCAGCTCACCACAGGGGACGGCGGTATCCTATGGCTACACCTTC
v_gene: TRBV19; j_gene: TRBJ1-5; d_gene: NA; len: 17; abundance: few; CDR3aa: CASSIDRLTRSNQPQHF; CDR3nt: TGTGCCAGTAGTATAGACCGGCTAACGCGGAGCAATCAGCCCCAGCATTTT
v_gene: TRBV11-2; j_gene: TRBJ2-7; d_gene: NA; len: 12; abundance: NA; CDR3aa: CASSFPHYEQYF; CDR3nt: TGTGCCAGCAGCTTCCCCCACTACGAGCAGTACTTC
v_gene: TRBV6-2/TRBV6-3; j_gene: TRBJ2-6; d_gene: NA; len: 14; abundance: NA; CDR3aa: CASSSLSGANVLTF; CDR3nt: TGTGCCAGCAGTTCCTTATCTGGGGCCAACGTCCTGACTTTC
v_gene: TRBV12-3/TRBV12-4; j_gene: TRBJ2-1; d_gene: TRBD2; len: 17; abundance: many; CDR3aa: CASSLSTSGRGYNEQFF; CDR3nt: TGTGCCAGCAGTTTAAGTACTAGCGGGAGGGGATACAATGAGCAGTTCTTC
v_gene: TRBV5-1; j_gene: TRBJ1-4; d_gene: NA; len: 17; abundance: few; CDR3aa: CASSLDVGGGTSPKLFF; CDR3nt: TGCGCCAGCAGCTTGGACGTAGGGGGGGGGACTTCTCCAAAACTGTTTTTT
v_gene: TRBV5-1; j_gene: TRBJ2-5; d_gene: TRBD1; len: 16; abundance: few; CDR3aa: CASSLEGRGRQETQYF; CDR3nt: TGCGCCAGCAGCTTGGAGGGCAGGGGGCGGCAAGAGACCCAGTACTTC
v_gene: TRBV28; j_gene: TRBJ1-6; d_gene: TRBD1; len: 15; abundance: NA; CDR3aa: CASSLTGVYNSPLHF; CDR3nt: TGTGCCAGCAGCCTGACAGGGGTCTATAATTCACCCCTCCACTTT
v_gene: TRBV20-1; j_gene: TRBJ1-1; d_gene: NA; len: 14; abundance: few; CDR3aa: CSAYKTGVDTEAFF; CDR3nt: TGCAGTGCTTACAAGACCGGGGTGGACACTGAAGCTTTCTTT
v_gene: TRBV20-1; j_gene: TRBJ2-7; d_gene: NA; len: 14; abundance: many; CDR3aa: CSARPLSAPYEQYF; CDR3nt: TGCAGTGCTAGACCCCTGTCAGCACCCTACGAGCAGTACTTC
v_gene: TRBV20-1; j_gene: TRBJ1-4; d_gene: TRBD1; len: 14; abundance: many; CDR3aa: CSAPSRTGEEKLFF; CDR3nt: TGCAGTGCTCCCTCCAGGACAGGGGAAGAAAAACTGTTTTTT
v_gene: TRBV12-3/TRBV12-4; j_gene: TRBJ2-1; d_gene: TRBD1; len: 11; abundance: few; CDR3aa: CASSHGTGPFF; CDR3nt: TGTGCCAGCAGCCACGGGACAGGGCCGTTCTTC
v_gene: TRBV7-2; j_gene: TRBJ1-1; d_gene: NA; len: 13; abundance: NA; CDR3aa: CASSYLSNTEAFF; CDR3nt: TGTGCCAGCAGTTACTTAAGCAACACTGAAGCTTTCTTT
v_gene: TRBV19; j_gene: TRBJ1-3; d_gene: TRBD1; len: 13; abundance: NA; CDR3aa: CASKRDSRNTIYF; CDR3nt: TGTGCCAGTAAAAGGGACAGCCGAAACACCATATATTTT
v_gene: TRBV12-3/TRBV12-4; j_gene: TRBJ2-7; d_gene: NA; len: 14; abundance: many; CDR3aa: CASRRTGRSYEQYF; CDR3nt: TGTGCCAGCAGAAGAACAGGGAGGTCCTACGAGCAGTACTTC
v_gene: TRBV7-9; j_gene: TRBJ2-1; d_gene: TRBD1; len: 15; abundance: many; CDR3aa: CASSMGQATYNEQFF; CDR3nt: TGTGCCAGCAGCATGGGACAGGCTACTTACAATGAGCAGTTCTTC
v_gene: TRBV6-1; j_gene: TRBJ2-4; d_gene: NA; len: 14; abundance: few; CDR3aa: CASSDLGPPDIQYF; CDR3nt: TGTGCCAGCAGCGACCTAGGACCCCCCGACATTCAGTACTTC
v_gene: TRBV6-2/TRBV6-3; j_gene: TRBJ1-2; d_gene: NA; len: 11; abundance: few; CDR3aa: CASSDHSGYTF; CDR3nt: TGTGCCAGCAGTGACCATTCTGGCTACACCTTC
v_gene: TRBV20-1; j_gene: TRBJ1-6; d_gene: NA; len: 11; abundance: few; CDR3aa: CSAGRDSPLHF; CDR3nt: TGCAGTGCTGGCCGTGATTCACCCCTCCACTTT
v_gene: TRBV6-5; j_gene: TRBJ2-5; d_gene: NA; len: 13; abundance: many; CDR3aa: CASSYRGSETQYF; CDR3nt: TGTGCCAGCAGTTACCGGGGGAGTGAGACCCAGTACTTC
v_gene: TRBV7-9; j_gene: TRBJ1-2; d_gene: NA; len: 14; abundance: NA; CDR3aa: CASSLTAGQSGYTF; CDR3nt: TGTGCCAGCAGCTTAACTGCCGGACAGTCTGGCTACACCTTC
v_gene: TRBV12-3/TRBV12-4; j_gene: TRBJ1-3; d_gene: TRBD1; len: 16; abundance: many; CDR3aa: CASRRTGEGRGNTIYF; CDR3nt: TGTGCCAGCAGAAGAACAGGGGAGGGGCGTGGAAACACCATATATTTT
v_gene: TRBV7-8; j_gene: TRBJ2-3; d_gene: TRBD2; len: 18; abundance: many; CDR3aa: CASSLEKRGGIGTDTQYF; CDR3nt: TGTGCCAGCAGCTTAGAAAAGCGGGGGGGCATTGGCACAGATACGCAGTATTTT
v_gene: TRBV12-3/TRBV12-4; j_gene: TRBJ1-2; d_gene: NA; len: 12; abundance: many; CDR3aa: CASSRNFIGYTF; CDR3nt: TGTGCCAGCAGTCGCAACTTCATCGGCTACACCTTC
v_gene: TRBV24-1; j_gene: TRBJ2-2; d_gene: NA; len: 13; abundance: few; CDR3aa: CATSDFTTGELFF; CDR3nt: TGTGCCACCAGTGATTTCACGACCGGGGAGCTGTTTTTT
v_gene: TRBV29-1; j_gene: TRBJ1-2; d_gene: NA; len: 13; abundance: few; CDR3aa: CSVVWQAAGGYTF; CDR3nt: TGCAGCGTTGTTTGGCAGGCGGCTGGTGGCTACACCTTC